The 26 T cell receptor beta chains given below trace back to one sample, sequenced in a study of Graves' ophthalmopathy and Graves' hyperthyroidism. Transcripts of RNA were the source for amplifying TCR beta CDR3 regions. HTBI-primed first-round RT-PCR preceded second-round multiplex PCR. A single record per CDR3 protein comes from TCRdb applying MiXCR to the multiplex PCR reads. The sample shows 1 million to 1.3 million distinct CDR3 sequences, about two fifths of them seen only once. What was sequenced was peripheral blood or thyroid tissue (not recorded which). The receptors come from an adult man with Graves' hyperthyroidism.

This chain links TRBV7-9 with TRBJ1-1; D is uncertain. V was cut by 11 bases and J by 7 bases, with 14 bases left in between. The CDR3 is 11 residues long. Germline V CDR1 and CDR2: SEHNR, FQNEAQ (reference sequence). CDR3 in DNA: TGTGCCTGGAGTGGAGGAATTGAAGCTTTCTTT. This translates into CAWSGGIEAFF.

There are many counts of this clonotype. Sequence at one end of the junction differs from germline and may be a read error. The rearrangement joins TRBV5-1 to TRBJ1-1; D unresolved. CDR1 is SGHRS, CDR2 YFSETQ, per germline. This CDR3 spans 12 amino acids. The CDR3 DNA sequence: TGTGCCAGCAGCTTGCAGAGCACTGAAGCTTTCTTT. Translated: CASSLQSTEAFF. Complete variable domain (other parts from reference TRBV5-1 and TRBJ1-1): KAGVTQTPRYLIKTRGQQVTLSCSPISGHRSVSWYQQTPGQGLQFLFEYFSETQRNKGNFPGRFSGRQFSNSRSEMNVSTLELGDSALYLCASSLQSTEAFFGQGTRLTVV.

This clonotype was picked up many times. This CDR3 is CASSSDPQGWFTEAFF. CDR3 nucleotides: TGTGCCAGCAGCTCCGACCCGCAGGGATGGTTCACTGAAGCTTTCTTT. V and J are TRBV5-6 and TRBJ1-1; weak D call: TRBD1 (5 bases). The CDR3 is 16 residues long. The V gene's germline CDR1 is SGHDT and CDR2 YYEEEE. The V gene lost 3 bases and the J gene lost 4 bases, with 19 bases spanning the gap.

This clonotype was seen a handful of times. CDR3 in amino acids: CASSLQERTEAFF. Here the CDR3 DNA reads TGTGCCAGCAGCTTGCAAGAGAGAACTGAAGCTTTCTTT. The genes are TRBV5-4 and TRBJ1-1; D gene uncertain. Germline assignment: CDR1 SGHNT and CDR2 YYREEE (reference sequence). The V and J ends lost 1 base and 5 bases respectively, with 9 bases between them. The CDR3 sequence is 13 residues long.

In its sample, this clonotype was seen many times. CDR3 sequence (DNA): TGTGCCAGCACTGAGGGAAATAGCAATCAGCCCCAGCATTTT. Amino acids: CASTEGNSNQPQHF. The chain recombines TRBV2 with TRBJ1-5, with D uncertain. Trimming took off 7 bases at V and 0 bases at J, with 10 bases between the two ends. This CDR3 is 14 amino acids long. The germline gives CDR1 SNHLY, CDR2 FYNNEI.

The chain is built from TRBV5-1 and TRBJ2-2; 11 bases are shared with TRBD1. The CDR3 is 18 residues long. The ends lost 6 bases at V and 1 base at J; junction bases unmatched: 11. The germline V gene has CDR1 SGHRS and CDR2 YFSETQ. The CDR3 here is CASTRRDRGSLNTGELFF. In nucleotides, the CDR3 is TGCGCCAGCACCCGACGGGACAGGGGGTCCCTGAACACCGGGGAGCTGTTTTTT.

The chain carries TRBV7-9 and TRBJ2-2; D might be TRBD2 (5 bases). CDR3 length equals 15 residues. The V and J ends lost 5 bases and 0 bases respectively, with 10 bases between them. The V gene's germline CDR1 is SEHNR and CDR2 FQNEAQ (reference sequence). The CDR3, as DNA: TGTGCCAGCAGCGGGAGCGTTTCGAACACCGGGGAGCTGTTTTTT. Amino acid sequence: CASSGSVSNTGELFF.

In its sample, this clonotype was seen a few times. The chain is built from TRBV29-1 and TRBJ2-7; 8 nucleotides agree with TRBD2. J lost 6 bases, V lost 4 bases, and 5 bases had no gene match. The length of the CDR3 is 12 residues. Germline CDR1 and CDR2: SQVTM and ANQGSEA. The CDR3 bases are TGCAGCGTTGGCGGGAGGATAACCGAGCAGTACTTC. This gives the protein CSVGGRITEQYF.

Comments on this clonotype: A read error may explain this, as a much larger clone is one base away. V and J are TRBV20-1 and TRBJ2-2, with TRBD2 as a possible D gene (5 bases). This CDR3 spans 15 amino acids. Germline values: CDR1 DFQATT, CDR2 SNEGSKA (reference sequence). Trimming took off 6 bases at V and 4 bases at J, with 18 bases between the two ends. The CDR3 spells CSAGDAGSSTGELFF. Written as DNA, the CDR3 is TGCAGTGCAGGAGACGCGGGCTCAAGCACCGGGGAGCTGTTTTTT.

CDR3 region: CASRSLAGTVGETQYF. The CDR3, as DNA: TGTGCCAGCAGGTCCCTAGCGGGAACGGTAGGGGAGACCCAGTACTTC. The chain employs TRBV7-2 and TRBJ2-5; 9 bases agree with TRBD2. This CDR3 is 16 amino acids long. J was trimmed by 5 bases and V by 6 bases; bases with no gene match: 13. Germline V gene lookup returns CDR1 SGHTA and CDR2 FQGNSA.

This rearrangement joins TRBV15 to TRBJ1-5; 7 bases line up with TRBD1. CDR1 LNHNV and CDR2 YYDKDF come from the germline V gene (reference sequence). CDR3 length: 15 amino acids. V shed 3 bases and J 6 bases; nucleotides not matched to a gene: 8. CDR3 sequence (DNA): TGTGCCACCAGCAGCCAAGACAGGGAGGCTCAGCCCCAGCATTTT. Its translation is CATSSQDREAQPQHF.

The sample holds many counts of this clonotype. This chain links TRBV2 with TRBJ1-1; D perhaps matches TRBD1 (5 bases). V dropped 6 bases and J dropped 4 bases, with 15 bases sitting between them. This CDR3 contains 14 residues. Germline CDR1 reads SNHLY; CDR2 reads FYNNEI. The CDR3 DNA follows: TGTGCCAGCAGGAAGGAAGGGACGGCCACTGAAGCTTTCTTT. Protein sequence: CASRKEGTATEAFF.

V and J are TRBV29-1 and TRBJ1-2; tentatively, D is TRBD1 (5 bases). The CDR3 loop spans 14 amino acids. V lost 4 bases and J 0 bases, leaving 12 bases between the germline ends. Germline V gene lookup returns CDR1 SQVTM and CDR2 ANQGSEA. CDR3 coding DNA: TGCAGCGTTGCGGTGGGACGAGCTAACTATGGCTACACCTTC. It specifies CSVAVGRANYGYTF.

A single count supports this clonotype. Given a much more abundant clone one base away, this may be a read error. The V gene is TRBV2, the J gene TRBJ2-5; D is unclear. Germline CDR1 is SNHLY and CDR2 is FYNNEI. This CDR3 spans 13 amino acids. CDR3: CASSEGQTEIQYF. CDR3 bases: TGTGCCAGCAGTGAGGGTCAGACGGAGATCCAGTACTTC.

The J gene is TRBJ1-1, the V gene TRBV9, with no clear D. The V gene's germline CDR1 is SGDLS and CDR2 YYNGEE. V gave up 3 bases and J gave up 1 base, with 10 bases separating them. The CDR3 runs 14 residues. DNA for the CDR3: TGTGCCAGCAGCGACAGTATAGGGAACACTGAAGCTTTCTTT. It encodes CASSDSIGNTEAFF.

This clonotype has only a few counts. The chain is built from TRBV2 and TRBJ1-2; 8 nucleotides line up with TRBD1. Germline lookup yields CDR1 SNHLY and CDR2 FYNNEI. Trimming took 8 bases from V and 5 from J; bases not matched to a gene: 7. The CDR3 is 13 residues long. CDR3 residues: CASPSDRAYGYTF. The DNA of the CDR3 is TGTGCCAGCCCCTCGGACAGGGCGTATGGCTACACCTTC.

The rearrangement uses TRBV20-1 and TRBJ2-7; D is ambiguous. Germline loops: CDR1 DFQATT, CDR2 SNEGSKA (reference sequence). This CDR3 region has 14 residues. V was clipped by 0 bases and J by 7 bases, with 16 bases between them. The CDR3 spells CSARDGSRVGEQYF. The CDR3 region has the DNA TGCAGTGCTAGAGATGGTAGCCGGGTGGGGGAGCAGTACTTC.

This clonotype was counted between two and nine times. The V call is TRBV7-2, the J call TRBJ2-5; TRBD2 is a possible D gene (5 bases). This CDR3 contains 13 residues. V was clipped by 7 bases and J by 5 bases, with 14 bases between them. CDR1 is SGHTA and CDR2 is FQGNSA in the germline V gene. This chain's CDR3 is CASTLGSGETQYF. DNA for the CDR3: TGTGCCAGCACCCTGGGGAGTGGGGAGACCCAGTACTTC.

CDR3 coding DNA: TGCAGCCCAAACAGGGGGCCCTATGGCTACACCTTC. It yields the protein CSPNRGPYGYTF. V and J are TRBV29-1 and TRBJ1-2; TRBD1 aligns across 9 bases. This CDR3 comprises 12 residues. With V trimmed by 8 bases and J by 4 bases, 5 bases remained unmatched. Looked up from germline, CDR1 is SQVTM and CDR2 is ANQGSEA.

In this sample, this clonotype turned up many times. The J gene is TRBJ1-1, the V gene TRBV5-1, with 8 bases lining up with TRBD1. Germline-derived CDR1 and CDR2 are SGHRS and YFSETQ. The CDR3 runs to 15 residues. The V gene end was trimmed by 4 bases and the J gene end by 8 bases; junction bases not matched to a gene: 13. CDR3 sequence (DNA): TGCGCCAGCAGCCCGGACGGACAGGGAAGGGACGAAGCTTTCTTT. Its translation is CASSPDGQGRDEAFF.

Many counts were recorded for this clonotype. This chain's CDR3 is CASREGDEQYF. In nucleotides, the CDR3 is TGCGCCAGCAGGGAAGGGGACGAGCAGTACTTC. The chain joins TRBV10-2 to TRBJ2-7; TRBD1 is a possible D gene (5 bases). This CDR3 region has 11 residues. CDR1 is WSHSY, CDR2 SAAADI, per germline. The V and J ends lost 6 bases and 5 bases respectively, with 8 bases between them.

On this clonotype itself: Since a much larger clone is just one base distant, this may be a read error. The V gene is TRBV10-3, the J gene TRBJ1-1, with D possibly being TRBD1 (5 bases). Looked up from germline, CDR1 is ENHRY and CDR2 is SYGVKD. CDR3 size: 17 residues. The germline V and J ends were trimmed by 10 bases and 10 bases, with 34 bases remaining between them. CDR3 sequence reads: CASSFRRRPGRGAGAFF. The DNA for the CDR3 is TGTGCCAGCAGCTTTCGGCGACGCCCGGGGCGGGGAGCAGGAGCTTTCTTT.

This clonotype was observed a single time. This chain uses TRBV7-9 with TRBJ1-6, with D possibly TRBD1 on 6 matching bases. Germline loops: CDR1 SEHNR, CDR2 FQNEAQ (reference sequence). V was pared by 1 base and J by 7 bases, with 14 bases between. The CDR3 consists of 16 residues. CDR3 amino acids: CASSLVRRGQNSPLHF. The CDR3 nucleotides read TGTGCCAGCAGCTTAGTCCGGAGAGGACAGAATTCACCCCTCCACTTT.

With respect to this clonotype: The conserved phenylalanine or tryptophan normally closing the CDR3 is absent here, so this likely arose from a read error. The DNA is left out, because the CDR3 cannot be placed on it with certainty; the CDR3 is given as TCRdb lists it. This sequence joins TRBV20-1 and TRBJ2-7; the table's D call, TRBD1, was not checked against the DNA. Germline assignment: CDR1 DFQATT and CDR2 SNEGSKA (reference sequence). A total of 10 residues make up the CDR3, ends included. CDR3 protein: CSARARDLGD.

Only a few counts were recorded for this clonotype. Germline and junction disagree at one end, which may indicate a read error. The rearrangement joins TRBV9 to TRBJ2-3, with D unresolved. The CDR3 extends over 13 amino acids. The germline CDR1 and CDR2 sequences are SGDLS and YYNGEE. The chain's CDR3 is CASSVESRDTQYF. In DNA form, the CDR3 reads TGTGCCAGCAGCGTAGAAAGCAGAGATACGCAGTATTTT.

This clonotype was observed many times. V is TRBV29-1 and J is TRBJ1-6; 7 nucleotides align to TRBD1. The CDR3 consists of 14 residues. The V segment lost 5 bases and the J segment 3 bases; nucleotides outside the gene matches: 4. Looked up from germline, CDR1 is SQVTM and CDR2 is ANQGSEA. Written as DNA, the CDR3 is TGCAGCGTTCAAGGGACAGACTATAATTCACCCCTCCACTTT. Encoded protein: CSVQGTDYNSPLHF.